The T cell receptor beta chain under discussion was sequenced for a study of identical twins. Study-wide findings and caveats: It was cross-sectional statistical analysis, not following the same donors, that the conclusions relied on. Fewer insertions characterized abundant cord blood beta clonotypes, whereas memory repertoires showed none.

Healthy Caucasians made up all donors. The sample holds many counts of this clonotype. Its antigen is not identified. The CDR3 consists of 16 residues. The germline CDR1 and CDR2 sequences are GTSNPN and SVGIG (reference sequence). V was trimmed by 2 bases and J by 4 bases, leaving 15 bases between them. A universal primer binding site was introduced by template switching. The final cDNA contained unique molecular identifiers. TCRdb ran MiXCR on the 5' RACE reads and lists one entry per CDR3 protein. The table lists around 100,000 distinct CDR3 sequences, 5.9% of them singletons. The chain links TRBV30 to TRBJ1-6; the D is unclear. This TCR was sampled from a woman in her forties or fifties in good health. The sample was memory T cells sorted from blood. The CDR3 here is CAWSRLPPGYNSPLHF. In DNA, the CDR3 is TGTGCCTGGAGTAGACTACCGCCCGGATATAATTCACCCCTCCACTTT.